Below are 9 T cell receptor beta chains sequenced from a single sample in a study of shared clonotypes between healthy human individuals. Measured with immunoSEQ multiplex PCR; TCRdb has only the in-frame clones, and not every one. The table has some 1,400,000 clones, roughly 96% seen once. Input material: naive CD4+ T cells sorted from blood. Sample subset: CD45RA+ positively selected. All receptors derive from a man younger than 45 in good health.

V usage is TRBV5-5 and J usage is TRBJ2-2, with 8 bases fitting TRBD1. The CDR3 loop spans 14 amino acids. Germline assignment: CDR1 SGHKS and CDR2 YYEKEE (reference sequence). V shed 2 bases and J 13 bases; nucleotides not matched to a gene: 10. Here the CDR3 reads CASSLGLRQGLLFF. The CDR3 DNA reads TGTGCCAGCAGCTTAGGGTTGAGACAGGGGTTGCTGTTTTTT.

The CDR3 protein is CSVLLTSGSSYNEQFF. CDR3 DNA sequence: TGCAGCGTTCTCCTGACTAGCGGAAGCTCCTACAATGAGCAGTTCTTC. The genes are TRBV29-1 and TRBJ2-1; 9 nucleotides match TRBD2. This CDR3 has 16 amino acids. V lost 5 bases to trimming and J lost 0 bases; unmatched junction nucleotides: 8. The germline gives CDR1 SQVTM, CDR2 ANQGSEA.

This chain uses TRBV5-1 with TRBJ1-2; 7 bases are a match to TRBD1. The V gene end was trimmed by 0 bases and the J gene end by 1 base; junction bases not matched to a gene: 6. The CDR3 runs to 16 residues. Germline assignment: CDR1 SGHRS and CDR2 YFSETQ. DNA for the CDR3: TGCGCCAGCAGCTTGGCTTGGGACAGCTTTAACTATGGCTACACCTTC. Translated: CASSLAWDSFNYGYTF. Full variable domain (remainder filled in from reference TRBV5-1 and TRBJ1-2): KAGVTQTPRYLIKTRGQQVTLSCSPISGHRSVSWYQQTPGQGLQFLFEYFSETQRNKGNFPGRFSGRQFSNSRSEMNVSTLELGDSALYLCASSLAWDSFNYGYTFGSGTRLTVV.

J is TRBJ2-7 and V is TRBV19; D remains ambiguous. Trimming took 1 base from V and 4 from J, leaving 5 bases between them. This CDR3 spans 12 amino acids. From germline, CDR1 is LNHDA and CDR2 SQIVND (reference sequence). Written as DNA, the CDR3 is TGTGCCAGTAGTATAGCTCCGTACGAGCAGTACTTC. Its translation: CASSIAPYEQYF.

This clone showed up just once. The V gene is TRBV18, the J gene TRBJ1-5; D is unresolved. Germline loops: CDR1 KGHSH, CDR2 LQKENI. Trimming pared 4 bases from V and 2 bases from J, leaving 21 bases between. The CDR3 extends over 18 amino acids. This CDR3 reads CASSQSGRVAGGNQPQHF. CDR3 DNA: TGTGCCAGCTCACAATCCGGAAGGGTGGCGGGAGGCAATCAGCCCCAGCATTTT.

This chain joins TRBV7-6 and TRBJ2-7; perhaps TRBD2 as D (6 bases). Germline V gene lookup returns CDR1 SGHVS and CDR2 FNYEAQ. The CDR3 length is 15 residues. Trimming removed 2 bases from V and 7 bases from J, with 18 bases in between. The CDR3 reads CASSLRVALGGEQYF. The CDR3 DNA follows: TGTGCCAGCAGCTTAAGGGTGGCACTCGGAGGGGAGCAGTACTTC.

The chain couples TRBV19 to TRBJ1-5; possible D gene TRBD1, 5 bases. The V gene's germline CDR1 is LNHDA and CDR2 SQIVND (reference sequence). This CDR3 contains 15 residues. V was shortened by 6 bases and J by 1 base, with 13 bases between the two germline ends. CDR3 region: CASRTTDSSNQPQHF. The CDR3 nucleotides are TGTGCCAGTAGGACGACAGATTCGAGCAATCAGCCCCAGCATTTT.

The table lists this clone with a count of one. This sequence joins TRBV5-8 and TRBJ2-3; D may be TRBD1 (5 bases). Germline V gene sequence: CDR1 SGHTS, CDR2 YDEGEE. The CDR3 covers 13 residues. V was shortened by 2 bases and J by 7 bases, with 11 bases between the two germline ends. As DNA, the CDR3 is TGTGCCAGCAGCTTTGCAGGGCCGAATACGCAGTATTTT. It encodes CASSFAGPNTQYF.

V is TRBV15 and J is TRBJ2-3; 9 bases line up with TRBD2. The trim removed 0 bases at V and 1 base at J, leaving 8 bases unmatched. Germline values: CDR1 LNHNV, CDR2 YYDKDF (reference sequence). This CDR3 region has 18 residues. The CDR3 spells CATSRDEWTSDRTDTQYF. CDR3 coding DNA: TGTGCCACCAGCAGAGATGAATGGACTAGCGACCGCACAGATACGCAGTATTTT.